This T cell receptor (beta chain) appears in the sequencing data of a study of blood T cell repertoires in COVID-19. On the study more broadly: Specimens from acute and convalescent COVID-19 originated in the United States, Italy and Spain. Sources were T cells, B-cell-depleted T cells, or PBMCs; the material itself was cDNA or gDNA.

The germline V gene has CDR1 SGHAT and CDR2 FQNNGV. Trimming shortened V by 1 base and J by 7 bases, and 20 bases separated the two germline ends. This CDR3 has 16 residues. Per the original data handling: Amplification of reference gene primers was used by the study to estimate nucleated cell counts. Profiled with immunoSEQ multiplex PCR; TCRdb holds only in-frame clones, not every one. That table supplies the V and J calls and clone size; D and trimming were determined from the DNA. The data contain about 260,000 clones, roughly 83% of them singletons. The J gene is TRBJ2-7, the V gene TRBV11-2; the D is unclear. The sequenced sample was peripheral blood. The clonotype comes from a man in his 60s who had recovered from COVID-19. The DNA of the CDR3 is TGTGCCAGCAGCTTAGTAGCTAGAGGTCCCCCGTCGGAGCAGTACTTC. Protein: CASSLVARGPPSEQYF.